These 21 T cell receptor beta chains came from one sample sequenced in a study of T cells in Graves' hyperthyroidism and ophthalmopathy. Regions amplified from RNA transcripts were the TCR beta CDR3 regions. First-round RT-PCR with HTBI primers amplified the TCR CDR3 region. TCRdb redid the calling of the multiplex PCR reads with MiXCR, one entry per CDR3 protein. The data show 250,000 to 400,000 distinct CDR3 sequences, with around 13% seen just once and about 37% held by the top ten. Specimen: blood. These receptors originate from a woman between 40 and 50 years old with Graves' ophthalmopathy.

This clonotype was detected ten times or more. V usage is TRBV28 and J usage is TRBJ1-5; D may be TRBD1 (5 bases). The V gene's germline CDR1 is MDHEN and CDR2 SYDVKM. The V and J ends lost 2 bases and 3 bases respectively, with 20 bases between them. This CDR3 spans 18 amino acids. The CDR3 region is CASSLGAGVDTVNQPQHF. CDR3 in DNA: TGTGCCAGCAGTTTAGGCGCGGGTGTGGACACGGTCAATCAGCCCCAGCATTTT.

This clonotype was detected ten times or more. A junction end diverges from the germline sequence, so it may reflect a read error. The chain joins TRBV2 to TRBJ2-4; D ambiguous. The CDR3 is made up of 12 amino acids. Germline V gives CDR1 SNHLY, CDR2 FYNNEI. The CDR3: CASREAKNIQYF. CDR3 bases: TGTGCCAGCAGGGAAGCCAAAAACATTCAGTACTTC. The entire variable domain, with the rest obtained from reference TRBV2 and TRBJ2-4, is as follows: EPEVTQTPSHQVTQMGQEVILRCVPISNHLYFYWYRQILGQKVEFLVSFYNNEISEKSEIFDDQFSVERPDGSNFTLKIRSTKLEDSAMYFCASREAKNIQYFGAGTRLSVL.

This sequence joins TRBV28 and TRBJ1-5; D perhaps matches TRBD1 (5 bases). This CDR3 is built from 13 residues. CDR1 is MDHEN, CDR2 SYDVKM, per germline. V dropped 11 bases and J dropped 5 bases, with 16 bases sitting between them. CDR3 protein: CAVRRGADQPQHF. The CDR3 nucleotides are TGTGCCGTACGTCGCGGGGCTGATCAGCCCCAGCATTTT.

This clonotype was seen at least ten times. The CDR3 here is CASSEYRPGTGDQDRPYTEAFF. As DNA, the CDR3 is TGTGCCAGCAGTGAATATCGTCCCGGGACAGGGGACCAGGATCGCCCCTACACTGAAGCTTTCTTT. The chain uses TRBV25-1 and TRBJ1-1, with 10 bases aligning to TRBD1. The germline gives CDR1 MGHDK, CDR2 SYGVNS. The CDR3 is made up of 22 amino acids. Germline trimming cut 0 bases from V and 3 bases from J; bases unmatched to any gene: 22.

This clonotype was counted ten times or more. The rearrangement uses TRBV2 and TRBJ1-1; D gene unclear. V was pared by 3 bases and J by 1 base, with 3 bases between. The CDR3 has 12 residues. CDR1 is SNHLY and CDR2 is FYNNEI in the germline V gene. CDR3 sequence reads: CASSDENTEAFF. In DNA form, the CDR3 reads TGTGCCAGCAGTGATGAGAACACTGAAGCTTTCTTT. Drawing the rest from reference TRBV2 and TRBJ1-1, the complete variable domain is EPEVTQTPSHQVTQMGQEVILRCVPISNHLYFYWYRQILGQKVEFLVSFYNNEISEKSEIFDDQFSVERPDGSNFTLKIRSTKLEDSAMYFCASSDENTEAFFGQGTRLTVV.

This chain connects TRBV20-1 to TRBJ2-7; weak D call: TRBD1 (6 bases). The CDR3 contains 14 residues. V was cut by 3 bases and J by 0 bases, with 12 bases left in between. Germline CDR1 reads DFQATT; CDR2 reads SNEGSKA (reference sequence). CDR3 sequence (DNA): TGCAGTGCTAGGCATACAGGGTCCTCCTACGAGCAGTACTTC. This sequence encodes CSARHTGSSYEQYF.

The rearrangement links TRBV20-1 to TRBJ2-5, with D tentatively TRBD2 (5 bases). The germline V and J ends were trimmed by 3 bases and 7 bases, with 24 bases remaining between them. The CDR3 runs 16 residues. The V gene's germline CDR1 is DFQATT and CDR2 SNEGSKA (reference sequence). DNA of the CDR3: TGCAGTGCTAGCGGGGTGGGGTTTGGCTCGGGTTGGACCCAGTACTTC. This gives the protein CSASGVGFGSGWTQYF.

This clonotype was counted ten times or more. V usage is TRBV6-1 and J usage is TRBJ2-1, with a tentative D call TRBD2 (6 bases). Trimming pared 8 bases from V and 9 bases from J, leaving 17 bases between. Germline assignment: CDR1 MNHNS and CDR2 SASEGT. The CDR3 contains 13 residues. Here the CDR3 DNA reads TGTGCCAGCCGAAATTCGGGAGATAGTGAGCAGTTCTTC. Residues: CASRNSGDSEQFF.

This clonotype was picked up many times. The V and J genes are TRBV5-6 and TRBJ2-1; 8 nucleotides agree with TRBD2. Germline-derived CDR1 and CDR2 are SGHDT and YYEEEE. The junction had 9 bases not matched to a gene; V was cut back by 3 bases and J by 7 bases. This CDR3 has 15 amino acids. As DNA, the CDR3 is TGTGCCAGCAGCTGGGGACCACTAGCGGCAAATGAGCAGTTCTTC. Protein: CASSWGPLAANEQFF.

The sample holds many counts of this clonotype. The rearrangement joins TRBV28 to TRBJ1-5; D is unclear. V was clipped by 3 bases and J by 4 bases, with 13 bases between them. This CDR3 has 15 amino acids. Germline-derived CDR1 and CDR2 are MDHEN and SYDVKM. The chain's CDR3 is CASSFFSFRNQPQHF. The CDR3, as DNA: TGTGCCAGCAGTTTTTTTTCGTTTAGAAATCAGCCCCAGCATTTT.

This clonotype was observed many times. CDR3 sequence (DNA): TGTGCCAGCAGTCCCCCCAGGGGCCGGGGAGTTACTGAAGCTTTCTTT. Its translation: CASSPPRGRGVTEAFF. The rearrangement joins TRBV3-1 to TRBJ1-1, with a tentative D call TRBD1 (6 bases). The CDR3 has 16 amino acids. Germline V gene sequence: CDR1 LGHDT, CDR2 YNNKEL (reference sequence). V lost 6 bases, J lost 5 bases, and 22 bases lay in between.

V gene TRBV12-3 or TRBV12-4 combines with J gene TRBJ2-3; no clear D gene. CDR3 length equals 11 residues. V was trimmed by 9 bases and J by 10 bases, leaving 14 bases between them. The CDR3 coding sequence is TGTGCCAGTAGTCTCACGGGTGCGCAGTATTTT. It specifies CASSLTGAQYF.

There are a few counts of this clonotype. The genes are TRBV24-1 and TRBJ1-5, with D possibly matching TRBD1 (5 bases). CDR1 is KGHDR and CDR2 is SFDVKD in the germline V gene. Trimming shortened V by 4 bases and J by 4 bases, and 13 bases separated the two germline ends. CDR3 length: 15 amino acids. The CDR3 loop is CATSETGPLNQPQHF. The CDR3 bases are TGTGCCACCAGTGAAACGGGACCGCTGAATCAGCCCCAGCATTTT.

This clonotype was detected ten times or more. V gene TRBV2 combines with J gene TRBJ1-1; D is uncertain. The length of the CDR3 is 13 residues. Germline CDR1 is SNHLY and CDR2 is FYNNEI. V was cut by 7 bases and J by 4 bases, with 13 bases left in between. The CDR3 is CASKPGVGTEAFF. The CDR3 region has the DNA TGTGCCAGCAAACCCGGCGTGGGCACTGAAGCTTTCTTT.

The rearrangement links TRBV10-3 to TRBJ2-7; TRBD1 aligns across 10 bases. The germline CDR1 and CDR2 sequences are ENHRY and SYGVKD. J lost 1 base, V lost 10 bases, and 10 bases had no gene match. The CDR3 runs to 15 residues. CDR3 coding DNA: TGTGCCACCGGGCAAGGGACAGGGGATTCCTACGAGCAGTACTTC. Protein: CATGQGTGDSYEQYF.

This clonotype came up many times. The chain joins TRBV7-9 to TRBJ2-1; TRBD1 agrees at 8 bases. This CDR3 contains 14 residues. Losses at the gene ends were 5 bases for V and 6 bases for J; bases not matched to a gene: 6. Germline assignment: CDR1 SEHNR and CDR2 FQNEAQ (reference sequence). The CDR3 DNA sequence: TGTGCCAGCAGCCCAGGGGGCAGGGGCAATGAGCAGTTCTTC. This gives the protein CASSPGGRGNEQFF.

The rearrangement uses TRBV7-9 and TRBJ2-5; D is unclear. The CDR3 is 15 amino acids. Trimming took off 5 bases at V and 1 base at J, with 14 bases between the two ends. The germline V gene has CDR1 SEHNR and CDR2 FQNEAQ (reference sequence). CDR3 DNA: TGTGCCAGCAGCCTAGAAGCTTGGGTCCAAGAGACCCAGTACTTC. Translated, it gives CASSLEAWVQETQYF.

The chain is built from TRBV7-9 and TRBJ1-1; maybe TRBD1 (6 bases). V was trimmed by 7 bases and J by 0 bases, leaving 12 bases between them. Germline V CDR1 and CDR2: SEHNR, FQNEAQ (reference sequence). The CDR3 runs 14 residues. The DNA for the CDR3 is TGTGCCAGCACCACCGGGGGCCTGAACACTGAAGCTTTCTTT. This sequence encodes CASTTGGLNTEAFF.

This clonotype was recorded many times. V is TRBV7-9 and J is TRBJ2-7; D not certain. The CDR3 is 12 residues long. V lost 5 bases and J 4 bases, leaving 9 bases between the germline ends. Germline CDR1 SEHNR, CDR2 FQNEAQ (reference sequence). The CDR3 region is CASSPNQYEQYF. The DNA of the CDR3 is TGTGCCAGCAGCCCAAACCAGTACGAGCAGTACTTC.

The V and J genes are TRBV19 and TRBJ2-7, with a weak D call TRBD1 (5 bases). The CDR3 covers 12 residues. Per germline, CDR1 LNHDA and CDR2 SQIVND (reference sequence). The germline V and J ends were trimmed by 4 bases and 6 bases, with 10 bases remaining between them. CDR3 sequence (DNA): TGTGCCAGTAGTAGTAACAGGCGCGAGCAGTACTTC. This gives the protein CASSSNRREQYF.

As concerns this clonotype: This may arise from a read error, as a much more abundant clone is one base away. The chain links TRBV2 to TRBJ1-1; D gene unclear. Germline V CDR1 and CDR2: SNHLY, FYNNEI. This CDR3 has 15 amino acids. V lost 5 bases and J lost 4, with 17 bases in between. This chain's CDR3 is CASSLVGGWSTEAFF. The CDR3 coding sequence is TGTGCCAGCAGTTTAGTTGGAGGGTGGAGCACTGAAGCTTTCTTT.